There are a few counts of the clone carrying this T cell receptor beta chain. This specimen comes from a study of blood T cell repertoires in COVID-19. Study background: Acute and convalescent COVID-19 samples came from the United States, Italy and Spain. PBMCs, B-cell-depleted T cells, or T cells were the source of the cDNA or gDNA that made up the material.

How the authors handled the data: It was from reference gene primer amplification that nucleated cell counts were estimated. The table came from immunoSEQ multiplex PCR; TCRdb's copy has only in-frame clones and leaves some out. That table supplies the V and J calls and clone size; D and trimming were determined from the DNA. The sample lists roughly 73,000 clones, roughly four fifths occurring once. The sequencing input was peripheral blood. The TCR comes from a man aged 65-85 years with acute or convalescent COVID-19.

The CDR3 here is CASATQRGYEQYF. CDR3 sequence (DNA): TGTGCCAGCGCGACGCAGCGGGGGTACGAGCAGTACTTC. The V gene is TRBV7-2, the J gene TRBJ2-7, with 8 bases aligning to TRBD2. The junction had 7 bases not matched to a gene; V was cut back by 8 bases and J by 4 bases. Per germline, CDR1 SGHTA and CDR2 FQGNSA. The CDR3 totals 13 residues.